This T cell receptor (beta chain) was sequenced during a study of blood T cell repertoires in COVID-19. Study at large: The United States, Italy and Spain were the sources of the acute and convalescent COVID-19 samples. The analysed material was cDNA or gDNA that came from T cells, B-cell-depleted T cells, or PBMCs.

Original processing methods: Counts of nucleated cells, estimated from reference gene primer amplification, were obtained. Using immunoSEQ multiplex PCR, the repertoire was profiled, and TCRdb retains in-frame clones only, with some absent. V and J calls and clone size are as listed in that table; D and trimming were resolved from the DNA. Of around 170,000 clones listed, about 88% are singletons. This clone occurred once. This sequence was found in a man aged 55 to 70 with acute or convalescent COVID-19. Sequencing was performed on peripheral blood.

For the CDR3, the DNA is TGTGCCAGCACCCTGCGGGGCGCCCATAATTCACCCCTCCACTTT. Translation gives CASTLRGAHNSPLHF. V and J are TRBV27 and TRBJ1-6, with D maybe TRBD1 (5 bases). Trimming left V 7 bases short and J 5 bases short, with 15 bases between. Germline V gene sequence: CDR1 MNHEY, CDR2 SMNVEV (reference sequence). CDR3 length: 15 residues.